Listed below are T cell receptor beta chains from one sample, sequenced in a study of blood T cell repertoires in COVID-19. The repertoire was sequenced with immunoSEQ multiplex PCR; TCRdb's copy has only in-frame clones and lacks some. The profile covers about 260,000 clones, with about 88% appearing a single time and over 4% taken by the ten largest. Sequences were obtained from peripheral blood. The source is a man between 60 and 75 years old who had recovered from COVID-19. Each CDR3 is given with its conserved first and last residue. Each record gives: J gene, V gene, D gene, clone size, CDR3 protein, CDR3 DNA. D genes are given only for firm matches. Size tells how often a clone was seen (once, few, many) or the class of an expanded clone, and some rows leave it out.

J gene: TRBJ2-7; V gene: TRBV5-1; D gene: TRBD2; clone size: few; CDR3 protein: CASSVIAGSSYEQYF; CDR3 DNA: TGCGCCAGCAGCGTAATAGCGGGAAGCTCCTACGAGCAGTACTTC
J gene: TRBJ2-6; V gene: TRBV7-9; D gene: TRBD2; clone size: once; CDR3 protein: CASSLTSGSGANVLTF; CDR3 DNA: TGTGCCAGCAGCTTAACTAGCGGCTCTGGGGCCAACGTCCTGACTTTC
J gene: TRBJ2-7; V gene: TRBV4-1; D gene: TRBD1; clone size: NA; CDR3 protein: CASSQGTGITYEQYF; CDR3 DNA: TGCGCCAGCAGCCAAGGGACAGGGATTACCTACGAGCAGTACTTC
J gene: TRBJ2-2; V gene: TRBV5-6; D gene: TRBD2; clone size: NA; CDR3 protein: CASTLSGGGTGELFF; CDR3 DNA: TGTGCCAGCACCCTTAGCGGGGGAGGAACCGGGGAGCTGTTTTTT
J gene: TRBJ1-3; V gene: TRBV3-1/TRBV3-2; D gene: TRBD1; clone size: NA; CDR3 protein: CASSRTQGGGNTIYF; CDR3 DNA: TGTGCCAGCAGCCGAACGCAGGGGGGAGGAAACACCATATATTTT
J gene: TRBJ2-5; V gene: TRBV10-3; D gene: NA; clone size: once; CDR3 protein: CAISETQGVTQYF; CDR3 DNA: TGTGCCATCAGTGAGACCCAAGGGGTGACCCAGTACTTC
J gene: TRBJ2-3; V gene: TRBV7-3; D gene: NA; clone size: NA; CDR3 protein: CASSSIVTDTQYF; CDR3 DNA: TGTGCCAGCAGCTCTATAGTTACAGATACGCAGTATTTT
J gene: TRBJ2-1; V gene: TRBV25-1; D gene: TRBD2; clone size: NA; CDR3 protein: CASSGTSGVGYNEQFF; CDR3 DNA: TGTGCCAGCAGTGGCACTAGCGGGGTAGGGTACAATGAGCAGTTCTTC
J gene: TRBJ2-7; V gene: TRBV27; D gene: TRBD1; clone size: NA; CDR3 protein: CASRVGQGYEQYF; CDR3 DNA: TGTGCCAGCAGGGTGGGACAGGGCTACGAGCAGTACTTC
J gene: TRBJ2-7; V gene: TRBV5-8; D gene: TRBD1; clone size: once; CDR3 protein: CASSLLVGTGGYEQYF; CDR3 DNA: TGTGCCAGCAGCTTGTTGGTCGGGACAGGGGGTTACGAGCAGTACTTC
J gene: TRBJ1-1; V gene: TRBV30; D gene: TRBD1; clone size: NA; CDR3 protein: CAYQNRQQGMNTEAFF; CDR3 DNA: TGTGCCTACCAAAACCGTCAACAGGGGATGAACACTGAAGCTTTCTTT
J gene: TRBJ2-7; V gene: TRBV4-2; D gene: NA; clone size: NA; CDR3 protein: CASSHGQSPYEQYF; CDR3 DNA: TGTGCCAGCAGCCACGGACAGTCCCCCTACGAGCAGTACTTC
J gene: TRBJ1-2; V gene: TRBV7-3; D gene: NA; clone size: NA; CDR3 protein: CASSLTQGLGYTF; CDR3 DNA: TGTGCCAGCAGCTTAACTCAGGGTTTAGGCTACACCTTC
J gene: TRBJ1-4; V gene: TRBV25-1; D gene: NA; clone size: NA; CDR3 protein: CASSETGWRSNEKLFF; CDR3 DNA: TGTGCCAGCAGTGAGACCGGGTGGAGATCTAATGAAAAACTGTTTTTT
J gene: TRBJ2-3; V gene: TRBV7-3; D gene: NA; clone size: NA; CDR3 protein: CASSSSVDTQYF; CDR3 DNA: TGTGCCAGCAGCTCCTCAGTAGATACGCAGTATTTT
J gene: TRBJ2-7; V gene: TRBV21-1; D gene: NA; clone size: NA; CDR3 protein: CASSTRITEKSSYEQYF; CDR3 DNA: TGTGCCAGCAGCACCCGTATCACAGAGAAGAGCTCCTACGAGCAGTACTTC
J gene: TRBJ2-3; V gene: TRBV9; D gene: TRBD1; clone size: NA; CDR3 protein: CASRAGTGTADTQYF; CDR3 DNA: TGTGCCAGCAGGGCCGGGACAGGGACGGCAGATACGCAGTATTTT
J gene: TRBJ2-7; V gene: TRBV18; D gene: TRBD1; clone size: NA; CDR3 protein: CASSPDLGTAYEQYF; CDR3 DNA: TGTGCCAGCTCTCCAGACCTCGGGACAGCCTACGAGCAGTACTTC
J gene: TRBJ1-3; V gene: TRBV5-1; D gene: NA; clone size: NA; CDR3 protein: CASSLLQATSGNTIYF; CDR3 DNA: TGCGCCAGCAGCTTATTACAGGCGACCTCTGGAAACACCATATATTTT
J gene: TRBJ2-7; V gene: TRBV14; D gene: TRBD1; clone size: NA; CDR3 protein: CASSPGTARYEQYF; CDR3 DNA: TGTGCCAGCAGCCCCGGGACAGCCAGGTACGAGCAGTACTTC
J gene: TRBJ2-3; V gene: TRBV7-2; D gene: TRBD1; clone size: NA; CDR3 protein: CASSLLGTGVADTQYF; CDR3 DNA: TGTGCCAGCAGCTTACTGGGGACAGGGGTGGCAGATACGCAGTATTTT
J gene: TRBJ1-2; V gene: TRBV24-1; D gene: NA; clone size: NA; CDR3 protein: CATSEGAGDGYTF; CDR3 DNA: TGTGCCACCAGTGAAGGGGCAGGGGATGGCTACACCTTC
J gene: TRBJ1-1; V gene: TRBV5-1; D gene: NA; clone size: NA; CDR3 protein: CASSLDSRERAEAFF; CDR3 DNA: TGCGCCAGCAGCTTGGATTCCAGGGAACGAGCTGAAGCTTTCTTT
J gene: TRBJ2-3; V gene: TRBV29-1; D gene: NA; clone size: NA; CDR3 protein: CSVEGADTQYF; CDR3 DNA: TGCAGCGTGGAGGGCGCAGATACGCAGTATTTT